This is a list of T cell receptor beta chains from one sample in a study of T cell repertoires and leukemia-associated antigens. TCRdb analysed the 5' RACE reads with MiXCR anew, one entry per CDR3 protein. The data show 9,500 to 15,000 distinct CDR3 sequences, more than 40% seen once. Antigens of these TCRs are unknown. The sample was CD3+ T cells sorted from blood and cultured. These receptors were obtained from a female donor in good health. Each CDR3 is given with its conserved first and last residue. D genes are given only for firm matches. Expanded clones are given a class, and other clones once, few, many or no size at all.

>TRBD2|.|TRBV12-3/TRBV12-4|TRBJ2-1
TGTGCCAGCAGTGCCGAATACTTAACGGGAGGGCCGCATGAGCAGTTCTTC
CASSAEYLTGGPHEQFF
>.|.|TRBV10-3|TRBJ2-6
TGTGCCATCAGTGAGTCGGGGGCTGGGGCCAACGTCCTGACTTTC
CAISESGAGANVLTF
>.|medium-sized|TRBV20-1|TRBJ2-7
TGCAGTGCTAGAATGAGGGTTTTGTCCTACGAGCAGTACTTC
CSARMRVLSYEQYF
>.|few|TRBV7-3|TRBJ2-1
TGTGCCAGCAGCCCAAGGGGGCTAGCGAGGGAATTCTGGACCTTAGAGTTCTTC
CASSPRGLAREFWTLEFF
>.|medium-sized|TRBV7-2|TRBJ2-3
TGTGCCAGCAGCTTAAGCGCCCGCACAGATACGCAGTATTTT
CASSLSARTDTQYF
>.|.|TRBV7-6|TRBJ2-3
TGTGCCAGCAGCTATAACCTTGGCAAGACAGATACGCAGTATTTT
CASSYNLGKTDTQYF
>TRBD2|once|TRBV5-1|TRBJ2-7
TGCGCCAGCAAGCTAGGACTAGCGGGAAGGGTAGAGGACGAGCAGTACTTC
CASKLGLAGRVEDEQYF
>TRBD2|.|TRBV20-1|TRBJ2-5
TGCAGTGCCGATATACTAGCGGGAGACGGAGAGACCCGGTACTTC
CSADILAGDGETRYF
>.|many|TRBV11-2|TRBJ2-1
TGTGCCAGCAGCCCAGCGCACTCCTACAATGAGCAGTTCTTC
CASSPAHSYNEQFF
>TRBD1|.|TRBV5-1|TRBJ2-7
TGCGCCAGCAGCTACACAGGGGATGTGGGCGAGCAGTACTTC
CASSYTGDVGEQYF
>TRBD1|.|TRBV7-8|TRBJ2-3
TGTGCCAGCAGCATGGACAGGGTTTTTGATACGCAGTATTTT
CASSMDRVFDTQYF
>TRBD1|many|TRBV7-6|TRBJ1-2
TGTGCCAGCAGCCCGAATCCCGGGACAGGGGATGGCTACACCTTC
CASSPNPGTGDGYTF
>TRBD1|medium-sized|TRBV9|TRBJ1-4
TGTGCCAGCAGCGACGGGACAGATTTTTTAACTAATGAAAAACTGTTTTTT
CASSDGTDFLTNEKLFF
>TRBD2|.|TRBV29-1|TRBJ2-1
TGCAGCGTGGGCACTAGCGGGAGGGGCACTGAGCAGTTCTTC
CSVGTSGRGTEQFF
>TRBD2|medium-sized|TRBV20-1|TRBJ2-1
TGCAGTGCTGAATCCCTAGCGGGAGAATTAAATGAGCAGTTCTTC
CSAESLAGELNEQFF
>TRBD1|.|TRBV7-2|TRBJ2-7
TGTGCCAGCAGCCTCGGGACAGGGGGACTCGAGCAGTACTTC
CASSLGTGGLEQYF
>.|many|TRBV19|TRBJ1-6
TGTGCCAGTAGTTTCCGGGACTATTCACCCCTCCACTTT
CASSFRDYSPLHF
>.|.|TRBV7-4|TRBJ1-1
TGTGCCAGCAGCCCTCAATGGGGGAGAGGGGCATCAAGGACCCACCGTTCCGGAGCTTTCTTT
CASSPQWGRGASRTHRSGAFF
>TRBD1|.|TRBV9|TRBJ1-1
TGTGCCAGCAGCGGACAGGGGTTAGACACTGAAGCTTTCTTT
CASSGQGLDTEAFF
>.|.|TRBV15|TRBJ2-2
TGTGCCACCAGCAGAGGCAGTACCCACACCGGGGAGCTGTTTTTT
CATSRGSTHTGELFF
>TRBD2|.|TRBV28|TRBJ2-3
TGTGCCAGCAGCAAAGGGTTACTAGCGGGAGTTGATACGCAGTATTTT
CASSKGLLAGVDTQYF
>TRBD2|.|TRBV6-5|TRBJ2-3
TGTGCCATCGGGACTAGCGGGACCACAGATACGCAGTATTTT
CAIGTSGTTDTQYF
>TRBD2|few|TRBV29-1|TRBJ2-7
TGCAGCGCCGGGGAGGGGAGCGGGACTAGCTACGAGCAGTACTTC
CSAGEGSGTSYEQYF
>.|.|TRBV20-1|TRBJ2-5
TGCAGTGCTAGAGATCTAGCCCCGGGGGCCCAGTACTTC
CSARDLAPGAQYF
>.|many|TRBV2|TRBJ2-2
TGTGCCAGCAGGTTGGCAGGCGGGATCCCCGGGGAGCTGTTTTTT
CASRLAGGIPGELFF
>.|many|TRBV29-1|TRBJ2-5
TGCAGCGTTGAAGATCGGCGAGGGGGAGAGACCCAGTACTTC
CSVEDRRGGETQYF
>TRBD2|.|TRBV20-1|TRBJ2-4
TGCAGTGCTACGTCGCTGGGACTAGCGGGAGGGCCTGGCATTCAGTACTTC
CSATSLGLAGGPGIQYF
>.|many|TRBV5-1|TRBJ2-3
TGCGCCAGCAGCCTGACTAGTCTTGAGGATACGCAGTATTTT
CASSLTSLEDTQYF
>.|.|TRBV5-5|TRBJ2-7
TGTGCCAGCAGCCCCGAGGGGGATTACGAGCAGTACTTC
CASSPEGDYEQYF
>TRBD2|medium-sized|TRBV12-3/TRBV12-4|TRBJ2-7
TGTGCCAGCAGTTTTTGGAGTCTGGGGACTAGCTCCTACGAGCAGTACTTC
CASSFWSLGTSSYEQYF
>.|many|TRBV30|TRBJ2-4
TGTGCCTGGAGTGTCCGGGGAATTCAGTACTTC
CAWSVRGIQYF
>TRBD2|medium-sized|TRBV5-1|TRBJ2-2
TGCGCCAGCAGCAAGGGACTAAGAACGAACACCGGGGAGCTGTTTTTT
CASSKGLRTNTGELFF
>.|.|TRBV9|TRBJ2-7
TGTGCCAGCAGCGTAGGGGGGACTGAAGCCTACGAGCAGCACTTC
CASSVGGTEAYEQHF
>.|many|TRBV28|TRBJ1-2
TGTGCCAGCACCACGGAGACCAACTATGGCTACACCTTC
CASTTETNYGYTF
>TRBD1|medium-sized|TRBV5-1|TRBJ2-5
TGCGCCAGCAGCCCACGGACAGGGGGCCTCTTTGAGACCCAGTACTTC
CASSPRTGGLFETQYF
>TRBD1|.|TRBV5-1|TRBJ2-4
TGCGCCAGCAGCCCGGTTTCGGGGACAGGAAACATTCAGTACTTC
CASSPVSGTGNIQYF
>.|medium-sized|TRBV7-2|TRBJ1-1
TGTGCCAGCAGCCACAATATGTGGAACACTGAAGCTTTCTTT
CASSHNMWNTEAFF
>TRBD1|many|TRBV7-9|TRBJ2-2
TGTGCCAGCAGCTTTGGACAGGGGGCCGCCGGGGAGCTGTTTTTT
CASSFGQGAAGELFF
>TRBD1|.|TRBV29-1|TRBJ1-2
TGCTGCGTTGCAAGAGGACAGGGAAACTATGGCTACACCTTC
CCVARGQGNYGYTF
>TRBD2|few|TRBV5-1|TRBJ2-1
TGCGCCAGCAGCTTGGAAAGCGGGATGAATGAGCAGTTCTTC
CASSLESGMNEQFF
>.|few|TRBV6-5|TRBJ2-5
TGTGCCAGCACCTTGCTAGCCGGAGAGACCCAGTACTTC
CASTLLAGETQYF
>.|medium-sized|TRBV12-3/TRBV12-4|TRBJ2-1
TGTGCCAGCTTGGCGGGGAGCTCCTACAATGAGCAGTTCTTC
CASLAGSSYNEQFF
>TRBD1|.|TRBV12-3/TRBV12-4|TRBJ2-7
TGTGCCAGCAGCAACGGACAGGTTCGGGGCGAGCAGTACTTC
CASSNGQVRGEQYF
>TRBD2|medium-sized|TRBV25-1|TRBJ2-7
TGTGCCAGCAGTGACAGCGGGACCAGTTACGAGCAGTACTTC
CASSDSGTSYEQYF
>.|.|TRBV7-3|TRBJ2-1
.
CDSSFYICSATTSGAYEQFF
>.|.|TRBV6-2/TRBV6-3|TRBJ2-3
TGTGCCAGCAGATCTAGCAGGAGGATTAGCGCAGATACGCAGTATTTT
CASRSSRRISADTQYF
>TRBD2|few|TRBV12-3/TRBV12-4|TRBJ2-3
TGTGCCAGCAGCCCCGAGGCTAGCGGGAGGCCCTCCCCAGATACGCAGTATTTT
CASSPEASGRPSPDTQYF
>.|.|TRBV20-1|TRBJ2-2
TGCAGTGCTAGAGACCCCGGGAGAGGCGGACCTAACACCGGGGAGCTGTTTTTT
CSARDPGRGGPNTGELFF
>.|few|TRBV4-2|TRBJ2-1
TGTGCCAGCAGCCTAGGAGGACCCTACAATGAGCAGTTCTTC
CASSLGGPYNEQFF
>.|.|TRBV7-2|TRBJ2-5
TGTGCCAGCAGCTTAGATGGGATATATCAAGAGACCCAGTACTTC
CASSLDGIYQETQYF
>.|few|TRBV20-1|TRBJ2-2
TGCAGTGCTAAGACGAACACCGGGGAGCTGTTTTTT
CSAKTNTGELFF
>.|.|TRBV6-5|TRBJ1-2
TGTGCCAGCAGTTACCGTCGGGACGATGGCTACACCTTC
CASSYRRDDGYTF
>TRBD2|few|TRBV7-6|TRBJ2-7
TGTGCCAGCAGCCCTAGCGGGAGAGGGTACGAGCAGTACTTC
CASSPSGRGYEQYF
>TRBD2|.|TRBV7-2|TRBJ2-1
TGTGCCAGCAGCTCGGTCGGGACTAGCGGGAGCCATGAGCGGTTCTTC
CASSSVGTSGSHERFF